This T cell receptor (beta chain) was found in a study of shared clonotypes between healthy human individuals. The wider study: For every donor, three CD4 naive, three CD4 memory, two CD8 naive and one CD8 memory plates were used.

Donors, healthy HIV-negative adults, lacked recent acute infections or vaccinations. Running of the assay took place at deep level. TCRdb's copy holds only in-frame clones and misses some; the assay was immunoSEQ multiplex PCR. The sample has hundreds of thousands of clones, under 80% seen once. This CDR3 region has 16 residues. The germline gives CDR1 SGHKS, CDR2 YYEKEE (reference sequence). V lost 5 bases, J lost 1 base, and 16 bases lay in between. This clone appeared once. Sequencing used memory CD4+ T cells sorted from blood. Sample subset: CD45RA-negative fraction. The gene calls are TRBV5-5 and TRBJ1-5, with a possible D match to TRBD1 (6 bases). This TCR derives from a woman aged 25 to 45 in good health. For the CDR3, the DNA is TGTGCCAGCAGAGATGGGGGCCTAATGAGCAATCAGCCCCAGCATTTT. It is translated as CASRDGGLMSNQPQHF.